This T cell receptor beta chain was captured in a study of blood T cell repertoires in COVID-19. At the level of the study: Acute and convalescent COVID-19 samples came from the United States, Italy and Spain. PBMCs, B-cell-depleted T cells, or T cells provided the cDNA or gDNA that made up the material.

Methods used by the authors: Amplification of reference gene primers provided the estimated nucleated cell counts. Measured with immunoSEQ multiplex PCR; TCRdb has only the in-frame clones, and not every one. For V, J and clone size, that table is used; D and trimming come from the DNA. The profile shows 14,000 to 15,000 clones, approximately 84% of them singletons. The sequencing input was peripheral blood. The receptor's source is a human donor in a cohort sampled during active COVID-19.

CDR3 protein: CASSRGPAANNEQFF. CDR3 DNA: TGTGCCAGCAGCCGCGGGCCAGCGGCCAACAATGAGCAGTTCTTC. The chain joins TRBV7-9 to TRBJ2-1, with D tentatively TRBD2 (5 bases). CDR3 length: 15 amino acids. Germline-derived CDR1 and CDR2 are SEHNR and FQNEAQ (reference sequence). The V and J ends lost 5 bases and 5 bases respectively, with 16 bases between them. Combining the CDR3 with reference TRBV7-9 and TRBJ2-1 gives the whole variable domain DTGVSQNPRHKITKRGQNVTFRCDPISEHNRLYWYRQTLGQGPEFLTYFQNEAQLEKSRLLSDRFSAERPKGSFSTLEIQRTEQGDSAMYLCASSRGPAANNEQFFGPGTRLTVL.